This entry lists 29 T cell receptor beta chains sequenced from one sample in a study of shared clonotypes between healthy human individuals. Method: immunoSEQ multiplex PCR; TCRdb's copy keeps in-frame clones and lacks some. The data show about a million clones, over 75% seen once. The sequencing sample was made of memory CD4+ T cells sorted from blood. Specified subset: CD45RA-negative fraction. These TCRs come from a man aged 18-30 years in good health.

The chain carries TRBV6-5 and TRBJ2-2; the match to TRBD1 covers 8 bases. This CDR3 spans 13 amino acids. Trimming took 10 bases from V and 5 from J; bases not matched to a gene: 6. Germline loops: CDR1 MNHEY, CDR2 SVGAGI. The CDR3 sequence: CAIRTGRTGELFF. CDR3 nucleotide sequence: TGTGCCATTCGGACAGGGCGGACCGGGGAGCTGTTTTTT.

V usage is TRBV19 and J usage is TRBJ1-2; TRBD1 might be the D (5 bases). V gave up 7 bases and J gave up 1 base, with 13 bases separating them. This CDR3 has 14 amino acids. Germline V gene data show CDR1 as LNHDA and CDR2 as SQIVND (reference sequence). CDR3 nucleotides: TGTGCCAGTATTAAGGACGGGGGTAACTATGGCTACACCTTC. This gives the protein CASIKDGGNYGYTF.

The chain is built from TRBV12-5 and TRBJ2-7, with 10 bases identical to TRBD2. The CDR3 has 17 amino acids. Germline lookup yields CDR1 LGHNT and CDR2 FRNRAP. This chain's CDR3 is CGRGMSLSGGAAYEQYF. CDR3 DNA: TGTGGGAGGGGAATGTCCCTGAGCGGGGGGGCTGCCTACGAGCAGTACTTC.

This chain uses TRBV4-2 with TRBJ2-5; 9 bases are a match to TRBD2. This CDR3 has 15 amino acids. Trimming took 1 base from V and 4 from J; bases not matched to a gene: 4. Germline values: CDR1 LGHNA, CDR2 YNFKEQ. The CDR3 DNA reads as TGTGCCAGCAGCCAAGGTCAGCGGGAGGTAGAGACCCAGTACTTC. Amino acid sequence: CASSQGQREVETQYF.

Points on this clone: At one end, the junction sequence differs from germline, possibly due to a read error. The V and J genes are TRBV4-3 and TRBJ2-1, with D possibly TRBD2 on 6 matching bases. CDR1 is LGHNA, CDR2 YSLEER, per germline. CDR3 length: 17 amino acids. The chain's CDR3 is CASSQDGGAGSSNEQFF. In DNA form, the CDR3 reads TGCGCCAGCAGCCAAGATGGAGGCGCGGGATCCTCCAATGAGCAGTTCTTC.

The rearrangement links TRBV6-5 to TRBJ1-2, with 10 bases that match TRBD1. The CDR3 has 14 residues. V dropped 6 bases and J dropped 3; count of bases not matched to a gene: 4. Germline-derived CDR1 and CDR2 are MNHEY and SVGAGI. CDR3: CASSKDRGDYGYTF. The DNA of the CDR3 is TGTGCCAGCAGCAAGGACAGGGGGGACTATGGCTACACCTTC.

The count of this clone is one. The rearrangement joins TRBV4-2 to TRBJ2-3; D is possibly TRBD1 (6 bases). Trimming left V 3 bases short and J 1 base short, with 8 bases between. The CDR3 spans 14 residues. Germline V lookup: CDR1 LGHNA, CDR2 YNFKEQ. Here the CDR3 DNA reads TGTGCCAGCAGCCAGGGACAACGCACAGATACGCAGTATTTT. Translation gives CASSQGQRTDTQYF.

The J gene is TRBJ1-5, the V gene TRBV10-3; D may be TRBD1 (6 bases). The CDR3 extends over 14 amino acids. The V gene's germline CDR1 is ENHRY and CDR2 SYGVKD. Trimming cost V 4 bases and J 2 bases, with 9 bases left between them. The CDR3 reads CAISASGGNQPQHF. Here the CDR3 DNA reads TGTGCCATCAGTGCTTCAGGGGGCAATCAGCCCCAGCATTTT.

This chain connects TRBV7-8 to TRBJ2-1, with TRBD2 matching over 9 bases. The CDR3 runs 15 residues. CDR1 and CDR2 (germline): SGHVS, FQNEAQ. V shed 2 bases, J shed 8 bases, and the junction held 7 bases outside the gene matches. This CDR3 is CASSLRASGADEQFF. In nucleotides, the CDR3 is TGTGCCAGCAGCTTAAGGGCTAGCGGGGCCGATGAGCAGTTCTTC.

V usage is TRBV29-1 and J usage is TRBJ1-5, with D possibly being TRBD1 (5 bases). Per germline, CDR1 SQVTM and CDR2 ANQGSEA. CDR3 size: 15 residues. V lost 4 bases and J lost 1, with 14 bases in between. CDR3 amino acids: CSVGGDGKSNQPQHF. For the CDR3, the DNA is TGCAGCGTTGGCGGGGACGGGAAAAGCAATCAGCCCCAGCATTTT.

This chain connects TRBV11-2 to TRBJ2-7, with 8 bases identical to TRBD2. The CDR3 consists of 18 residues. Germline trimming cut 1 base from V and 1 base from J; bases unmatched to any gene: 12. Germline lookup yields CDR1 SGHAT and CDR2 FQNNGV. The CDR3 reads CASSLVPGLAGPSYEQYF. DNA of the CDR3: TGTGCCAGCAGCTTAGTGCCGGGGCTAGCGGGCCCTTCCTACGAGCAGTACTTC.

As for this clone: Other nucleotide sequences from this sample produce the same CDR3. The DNA of the CDR3 is TGTGCCTGGGCTCAAGAGACCCAGTACTTC. Translated, it gives CAWAQETQYF. The V and J genes are TRBV30 and TRBJ2-5; D gene ambiguous. The length of the CDR3 is 10 residues. Trimming shortened V by 5 bases and J by 2 bases, and 3 bases separated the two germline ends. From germline, CDR1 is GTSNPN and CDR2 SVGIG (reference sequence).

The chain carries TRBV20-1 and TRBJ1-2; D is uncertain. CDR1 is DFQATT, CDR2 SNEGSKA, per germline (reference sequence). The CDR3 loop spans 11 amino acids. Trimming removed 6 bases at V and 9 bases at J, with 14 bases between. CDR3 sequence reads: CSARTANSYTF. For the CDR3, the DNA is TGCAGTGCGAGGACCGCTAATAGCTACACCTTC.

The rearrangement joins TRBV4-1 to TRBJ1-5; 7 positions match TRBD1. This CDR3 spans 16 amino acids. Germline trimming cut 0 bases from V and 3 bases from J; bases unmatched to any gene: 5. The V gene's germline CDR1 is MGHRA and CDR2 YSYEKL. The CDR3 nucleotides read TGCGCCAGCAGCCAAGAAAAGGGACAGTTCAATCAGCCCCAGCATTTT. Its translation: CASSQEKGQFNQPQHF.

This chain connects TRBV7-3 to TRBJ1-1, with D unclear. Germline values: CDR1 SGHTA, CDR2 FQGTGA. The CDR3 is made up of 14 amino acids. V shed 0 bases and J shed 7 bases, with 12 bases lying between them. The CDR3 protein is CASSLTSGLGEAFF. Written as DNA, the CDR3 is TGTGCCAGCAGCTTAACTTCGGGTTTGGGTGAAGCTTTCTTT.

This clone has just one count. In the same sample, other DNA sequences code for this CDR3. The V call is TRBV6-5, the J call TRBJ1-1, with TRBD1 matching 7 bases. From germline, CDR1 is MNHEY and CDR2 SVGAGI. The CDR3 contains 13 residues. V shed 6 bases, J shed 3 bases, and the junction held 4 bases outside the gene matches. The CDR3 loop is CASSYDRDTEAFF. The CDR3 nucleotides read TGTGCCAGCAGCTACGACAGGGACACTGAAGCTTTCTTT.

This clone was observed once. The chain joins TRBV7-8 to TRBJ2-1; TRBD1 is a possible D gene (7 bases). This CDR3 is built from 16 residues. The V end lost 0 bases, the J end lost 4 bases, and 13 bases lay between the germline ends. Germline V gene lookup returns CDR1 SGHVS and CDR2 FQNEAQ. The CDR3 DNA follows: TGTGCCAGCAGCTTAGCTACGTCAGGGGGGTACAATGAGCAGTTCTTC. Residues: CASSLATSGGYNEQFF.

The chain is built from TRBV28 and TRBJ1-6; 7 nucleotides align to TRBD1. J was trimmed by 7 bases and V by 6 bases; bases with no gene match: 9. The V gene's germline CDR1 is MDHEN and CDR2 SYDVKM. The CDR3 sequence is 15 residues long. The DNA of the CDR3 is TGTGCCAGCAGCCCCGCGACAGGGAGGAATTCACCCCTCCACTTT. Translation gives CASSPATGRNSPLHF.

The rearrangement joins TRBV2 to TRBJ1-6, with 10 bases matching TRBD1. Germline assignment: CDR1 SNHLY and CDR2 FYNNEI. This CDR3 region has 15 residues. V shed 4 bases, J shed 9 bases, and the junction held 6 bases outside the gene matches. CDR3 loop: CASSVWGQGSSPLHF. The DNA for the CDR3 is TGTGCCAGCAGTGTCTGGGGACAGGGGAGTTCACCCCTCCACTTT.

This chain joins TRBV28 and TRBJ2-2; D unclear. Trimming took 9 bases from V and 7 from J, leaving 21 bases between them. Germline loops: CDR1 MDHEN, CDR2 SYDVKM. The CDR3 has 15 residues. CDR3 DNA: TGTGCCAGTTTCGGCGGTCTCTCGCGAGGCGGGGAGCTGTTTTTT. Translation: CASFGGLSRGGELFF.

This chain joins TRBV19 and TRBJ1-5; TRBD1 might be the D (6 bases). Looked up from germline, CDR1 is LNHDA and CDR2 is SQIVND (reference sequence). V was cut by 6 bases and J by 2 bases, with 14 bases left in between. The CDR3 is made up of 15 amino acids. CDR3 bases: TGTGCCAGTAGAACAGGGTCCGGTGGCAATCAGCCCCAGCATTTT. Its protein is CASRTGSGGNQPQHF. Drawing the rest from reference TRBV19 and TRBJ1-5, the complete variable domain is DGGITQSPKYLFRKEGQNVTLSCEQNLNHDAMYWYRQDPGQGLRLIYYSQIVNDFQKGDIAEGYSVSREKKESFPLTVTSAQKNPTAFYLCASRTGSGGNQPQHFGDGTRLSIL.

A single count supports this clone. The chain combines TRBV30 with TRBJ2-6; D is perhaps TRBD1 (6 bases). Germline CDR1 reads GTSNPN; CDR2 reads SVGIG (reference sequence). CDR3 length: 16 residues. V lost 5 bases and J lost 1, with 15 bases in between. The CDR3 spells CAWDPQQGSGANVLTF. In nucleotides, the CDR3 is TGTGCCTGGGATCCTCAACAGGGATCTGGGGCCAACGTCCTGACTTTC.

The CDR3 DNA reads as TGTGCCAGCAGTTACGGGAGGGATCAGCCCCAGCATTTT. Residues: CASSYGRDQPQHF. The rearrangement links TRBV6-5 to TRBJ1-5; D remains ambiguous. Germline CDR1 and CDR2: MNHEY and SVGAGI. V was clipped by 2 bases and J by 5 bases, with 7 bases between them. The CDR3 totals 13 residues.

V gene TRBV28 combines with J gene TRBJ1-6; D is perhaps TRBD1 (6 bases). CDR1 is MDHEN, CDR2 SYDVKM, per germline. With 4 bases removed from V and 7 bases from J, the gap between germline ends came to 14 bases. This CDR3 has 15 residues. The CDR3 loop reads CASSSKTGVNSPLHF. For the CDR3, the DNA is TGTGCCAGCAGTTCGAAGACAGGAGTCAATTCACCCCTCCACTTT.

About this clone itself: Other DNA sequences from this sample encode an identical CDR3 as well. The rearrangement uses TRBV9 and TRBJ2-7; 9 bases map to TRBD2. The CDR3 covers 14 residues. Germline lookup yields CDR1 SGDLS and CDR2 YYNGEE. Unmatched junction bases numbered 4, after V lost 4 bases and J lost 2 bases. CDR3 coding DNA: TGTGCCAGCAGCCCCCGACTAGCGGCCTACGAGCAGTACTTC. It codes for CASSPRLAAYEQYF.

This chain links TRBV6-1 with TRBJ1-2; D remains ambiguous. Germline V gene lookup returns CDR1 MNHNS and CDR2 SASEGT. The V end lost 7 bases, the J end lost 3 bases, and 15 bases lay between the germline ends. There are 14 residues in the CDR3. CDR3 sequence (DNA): TGTGCCAGCACCCCTATTGGGGTATACTATGGCTACACCTTC. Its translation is CASTPIGVYYGYTF.

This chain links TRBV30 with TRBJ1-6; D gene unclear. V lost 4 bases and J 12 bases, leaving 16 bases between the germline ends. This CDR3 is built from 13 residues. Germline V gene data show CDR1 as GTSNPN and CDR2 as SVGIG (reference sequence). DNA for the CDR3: TGTGCCTGGACCCCGGGCCCCTCTGGACCCCTCCACTTT. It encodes CAWTPGPSGPLHF. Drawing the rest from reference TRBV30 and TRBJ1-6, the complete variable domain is SQTIHQWPATLVQPVGSPLSLECTVEGTSNPNLYWYRQAAGRGLQLLFYSVGIGQISSEVPQNLSASRPQDRQFILSSKKLLLSDSGFYLCAWTPGPSGPLHFGNGTRLTVT.

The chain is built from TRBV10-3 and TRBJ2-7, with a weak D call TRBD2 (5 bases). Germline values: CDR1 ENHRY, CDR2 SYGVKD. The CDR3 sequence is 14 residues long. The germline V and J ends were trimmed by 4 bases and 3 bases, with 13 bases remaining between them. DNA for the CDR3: TGTGCCATCAGTGGAGGGCAGGCGGTCTACGAGCAGTACTTC. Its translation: CAISGGQAVYEQYF.

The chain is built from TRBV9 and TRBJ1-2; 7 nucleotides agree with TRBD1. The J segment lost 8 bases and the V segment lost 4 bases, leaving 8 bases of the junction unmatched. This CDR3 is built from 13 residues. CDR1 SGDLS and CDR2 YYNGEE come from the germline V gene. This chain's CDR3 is CASSLTSGGGYTF. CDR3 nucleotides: TGTGCCAGCAGCCTCACCTCAGGGGGAGGCTACACCTTC.